These 10 T cell receptor beta chains were all obtained from the same sample, sequenced in a study of vaccination effects on CD4 cells after COVID-19. ViraFEST expansion of antigen-specific CD4+ T cells with viral peptide pools preceded sequencing. With more than nine days of culture completed, CD4+ T cells were isolated. This person's SARS-CoV-2 infection, confirmed by PCR, occurred between March and December 2020. TCRdb keeps only in-frame clones here, not all; method: immunoSEQ multiplex PCR. Altogether approximately 26,000 clones are present, roughly two thirds being singletons, with the ten largest covering less than 20%. These TCRs' antigens remain unknown. This specimen consisted of CD4+ T cells from PBMCs cultured with SARS-CoV-2 spike peptides, obtained before COVID-19 vaccination. These receptors were taken from a human donor who had a prior SARS-CoV-2 infection.

This clone is a singleton in its sample. The rearrangement links TRBV3-1 (or the pseudogene TRBV3-2) to TRBJ2-3; weak D call: TRBD1 (6 bases). The CDR3 is made up of 17 amino acids. Trimming left V 1 base short and J 4 bases short, with 18 bases between. Germline CDR1 LGHDT, CDR2 YNNKEL (reference sequence). The DNA for the CDR3 is TGTGCCAGCAGCCAAGTTACAAGGGGACAAGCCTCAGATACGCAGTATTTT. It translates to CASSQVTRGQASDTQYF.

The rearrangement joins TRBV7-3 to TRBJ2-1; a possible D gene is TRBD2 (6 bases). Per the germline V gene, CDR1 is SGHTA and CDR2 is FQGTGA. V lost 0 bases and J 2 bases, leaving 8 bases between the germline ends. The CDR3 sequence is 15 residues long. The CDR3 loop reads CASSLTRTTYNEQFF. CDR3 in DNA: TGTGCCAGCAGCTTAACTCGGACTACCTACAATGAGCAGTTCTTC.

The chain combines TRBV3-1 (or the pseudogene TRBV3-2) with TRBJ1-1; tentative D call: TRBD1 (5 bases). The V and J ends lost 2 bases and 4 bases respectively, with 8 bases between them. The CDR3 consists of 13 residues. Per the germline V gene, CDR1 is LGHDT and CDR2 is YNNKEL (reference sequence). The CDR3: CASSQLGGTEAFF. CDR3 DNA sequence: TGTGCCAGCAGCCAATTGGGGGGCACTGAAGCTTTCTTT.

V and J are TRBV7-3 and TRBJ2-3; no reliable D call. V lost 2 bases and J 2 bases, leaving 14 bases between the germline ends. Looked up from germline, CDR1 is SGHTA and CDR2 is FQGTGA. The CDR3 extends over 16 amino acids. The CDR3 is CASSLGGRSYTDTQYF. In nucleotides, the CDR3 is TGTGCCAGCAGCTTAGGTGGGCGGAGTTACACAGATACGCAGTATTTT.

This clone was detected only a few times. V is TRBV4-1 and J is TRBJ1-2, with D perhaps matching TRBD1 (5 bases). V gave up 3 bases and J gave up 2 bases, with 10 bases separating them. There are 14 residues in the CDR3. Germline CDR1 is MGHRA and CDR2 is YSYEKL. The CDR3 loop reads CASSHQGRNYGYTF. In nucleotides, the CDR3 is TGCGCCAGCAGCCATCAGGGACGAAACTATGGCTACACCTTC.

The rearrangement links TRBV2 to TRBJ2-1, with D unresolved. The germline V gene encodes CDR1 SNHLY and CDR2 FYNNEI. This CDR3 comprises 13 residues. Trimming took 6 bases from V and 7 from J, leaving 13 bases between them. In DNA, the CDR3 is TGTGCCAGCAGGGCGCCGAATGGGAATGAGCAGTTCTTC. Translated: CASRAPNGNEQFF.

This clone was found a few times. This sequence joins TRBV6-5 and TRBJ1-1; 10 bases line up with TRBD1. V shed 5 bases, J shed 1 base, and the junction held 1 base outside the gene matches. This CDR3 region has 14 residues. Germline CDR1 is MNHEY and CDR2 is SVGAGI. The CDR3 DNA is TGTGCCAGCAGTAGGACAGGGGGGAACACTGAAGCTTTCTTT. The encoded protein is CASSRTGGNTEAFF.

The chain's CDR3 is CASGLVLASGRTVYNEQFF. DNA for the CDR3: TGTGCTAGTGGTTTGGTATTGGCTAGCGGGCGTACCGTTTACAATGAGCAGTTCTTC. The V and J genes are TRBV12-5 and TRBJ2-1; 8 bases are shared with TRBD2. J gave up 4 bases and V 0 bases, and 14 bases lay outside the gene matches. This CDR3 has 19 residues. Germline CDR1 is LGHNT and CDR2 is FRNRAP.

CDR3 coding DNA: TGCGCCAGCAGTGAGTCGGCAATAGCCCTAGCCTACGAGCAGTACTTC. Translation gives CASSESAIALAYEQYF. The genes are TRBV10-1 and TRBJ2-7; no reliable D call. V was pared by 0 bases and J by 2 bases, with 14 bases between. The CDR3 is made up of 16 amino acids. CDR1 is WNHNN, CDR2 SYGVQD, per germline (reference sequence).

V and J are TRBV6-5 and TRBJ2-2; no reliable D call. This CDR3 comprises 15 residues. Germline CDR1 reads MNHEY; CDR2 reads SVGAGI. Deletions cut 4 bases from V and 6 bases from J, with 15 bases between. The CDR3: CASSWGSGVPGELFF. The CDR3 region has the DNA TGTGCCAGCAGTTGGGGTTCGGGCGTCCCCGGGGAGCTGTTTTTT.